Here is one T cell receptor (beta chain) with its context. This entry belongs to a study of beta chain features in type 1 diabetes. The CDR3 length is 13 residues. Looked up from germline, CDR1 is MNHNS and CDR2 is SASEGT. Germline trimming cut 7 bases from V and 10 bases from J; bases unmatched to any gene: 8. Investigators reverse transcribed all isolated RNA, so they sequenced expressed TCRB transcripts. TCRdb's table, derived via immunoSEQ multiplex PCR, lists solely in-frame clones and lacks some. The data show some 140,000 clones, around 8.7% seen once. The sequence came from a man between 18 and 35 years old in good health. The chain employs TRBV6-1 and TRBJ1-4; TRBD1 matches at 8 bases. The specimen was central memory CD4+ T cells from blood. The CDR3 DNA sequence: TGTGCCAGCATGGCAGGACAGGGTCGAAAACTGTTTTTT. It is translated as CASMAGQGRKLFF.